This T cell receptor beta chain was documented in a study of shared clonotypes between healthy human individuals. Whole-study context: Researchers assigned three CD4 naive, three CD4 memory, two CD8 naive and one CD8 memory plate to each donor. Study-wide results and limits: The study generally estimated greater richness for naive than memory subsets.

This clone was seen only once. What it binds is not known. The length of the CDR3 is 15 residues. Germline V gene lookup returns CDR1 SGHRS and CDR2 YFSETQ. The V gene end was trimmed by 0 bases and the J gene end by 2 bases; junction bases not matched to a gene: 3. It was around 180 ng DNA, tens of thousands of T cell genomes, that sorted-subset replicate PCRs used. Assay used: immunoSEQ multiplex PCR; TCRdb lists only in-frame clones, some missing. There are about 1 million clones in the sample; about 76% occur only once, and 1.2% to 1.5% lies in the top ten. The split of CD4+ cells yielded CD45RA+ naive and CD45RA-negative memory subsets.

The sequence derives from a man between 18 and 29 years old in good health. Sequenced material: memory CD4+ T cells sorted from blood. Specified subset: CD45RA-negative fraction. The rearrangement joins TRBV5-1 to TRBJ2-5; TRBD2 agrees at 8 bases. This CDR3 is CASSLVSGTQETQYF. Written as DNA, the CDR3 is TGCGCCAGCAGCTTGGTTAGCGGGACTCAAGAGACCCAGTACTTC.